The 20 T cell receptor beta chains presented below share a single source sample, sequenced in a study of PD-1 blockade in classical Hodgkin lymphoma. Time point specified: cycle 4 day 1 (C4D1), after five to seven weeks of nivolumab. Every patient experienced relapse after autologous stem cell transplantation, and brentuximab vedotin exposure varied. Method: immunoSEQ multiplex PCR; TCRdb's copy keeps in-frame clones and lacks some. The table has around 90,000 clones, 78% seen once; the top ten hold 9.4%. The specimen was peripheral blood mononuclear cells (PBMCs), collected before the fourth cycle of nivolumab. These receptors came from a human donor with classical Hodgkin lymphoma.

The chain employs TRBV28 and TRBJ2-7; 10 bases are shared with TRBD2. The CDR3 runs 14 residues. Germline V gene lookup returns CDR1 MDHEN and CDR2 SYDVKM. Trimming at V came to 7 bases and at J to 4 bases, leaving 7 bases not matched to a gene. CDR3 sequence: CASITSGNGYEQYF. DNA of the CDR3: TGTGCCAGCATTACTAGCGGGAACGGGTACGAGCAGTACTTC.

This clone was seen only a few times. The V and J genes are TRBV30 and TRBJ1-5; perhaps TRBD1 as D (6 bases). V shed 0 bases and J shed 9 bases, with 12 bases lying between them. Germline-derived CDR1 and CDR2 are GTSNPN and SVGIG (reference sequence). CDR3 size: 13 residues. Here the CDR3 DNA reads TGTGCCTGGAGTGTACAGGGCTTTGCGCCCCAGCATTTT. This sequence encodes CAWSVQGFAPQHF.

V gene TRBV4-1 combines with J gene TRBJ1-4, with unresolved D. There are 15 residues in the CDR3. Germline loops: CDR1 MGHRA, CDR2 YSYEKL. Trimming took off 1 base at V and 5 bases at J, with 11 bases between the two ends. The CDR3 bases are TGCGCCAGCAGCCAAGGCAGGAGTTCCAATGAAAAACTGTTTTTT. It yields the protein CASSQGRSSNEKLFF.

Only a few counts were recorded for this clone. V and J are TRBV7-9 and TRBJ2-2; D is unclear. This CDR3 has 14 residues. Germline-derived CDR1 and CDR2 are SEHNR and FQNEAQ (reference sequence). V was pared by 1 base and J by 1 base, with 4 bases between. The CDR3 nucleotides are TGTGCCAGCAGCTTAGTCGGGAACACCGGGGAGCTGTTTTTT. Its translation is CASSLVGNTGELFF.

The chain is built from TRBV23-1 and TRBJ1-2; the D is unclear. TRBV23-1 is an open reading frame, and its role is uncertain. Trimming stripped 4 bases from V and 8 bases from J, with 5 bases between. This CDR3 spans 10 amino acids. For the CDR3, the DNA is TGCGCCAGCAGTCTCGGGGGCTACACCTTC. Protein product: CASSLGGYTF.

The CDR3 protein is CASSSRQGWSSPLHF. In nucleotides, the CDR3 is TGTGCCAGCAGTTCCCGTCAGGGTTGGAGTTCACCCCTCCACTTT. The chain couples TRBV6-5 to TRBJ1-6; TRBD1 might be the D (5 bases). This CDR3 has 15 amino acids. Trimming removed 4 bases at V and 9 bases at J, with 16 bases between. Germline lookup yields CDR1 MNHEY and CDR2 SVGAGI.

The chain couples TRBV6-6 to TRBJ1-6; 7 bases line up with TRBD1. Trimming removed 2 bases from V and 6 bases from J; junction bases left unmatched: 4. This CDR3 has 15 residues. Germline CDR1 MNHNY, CDR2 SVGAGI (reference sequence). CDR3 in DNA: TGTGCCAGCAGTTACGAGGGGGCAACTAATTCACCCCTCCACTTT. Translation gives CASSYEGATNSPLHF.

The chain employs TRBV5-1 and TRBJ2-5, with 9 bases matching TRBD2. Germline assignment: CDR1 SGHRS and CDR2 YFSETQ. V was clipped by 0 bases and J by 2 bases; unmatched bases: 5. This CDR3 has 16 residues. The CDR3 DNA reads as TGCGCCAGCAGCTTGGGGGTTAGCGGGGGACAAGAGACCCAGTACTTC. It codes for CASSLGVSGGQETQYF.

The chain employs TRBV28 and TRBJ2-7; 8 positions match TRBD1. After removal of 5 bases from V and 5 bases from J, the junction contained 14 bases not matched to a gene. The CDR3 is 16 amino acids. Per germline, CDR1 MDHEN and CDR2 SYDVKM. The CDR3 DNA reads as TGTGCCAGCAGTATCTCGGGACAGGCGACAAGGAACGAGCAGTACTTC. It yields the protein CASSISGQATRNEQYF.

V gene TRBV5-6 combines with J gene TRBJ2-3; 9 bases match TRBD2. V lost 0 bases to trimming and J lost 1 base; unmatched junction nucleotides: 0. CDR3 length: 15 residues. Germline CDR1 and CDR2: SGHDT and YYEEEE. CDR3 sequence: CASSLVAGGTDTQYF. CDR3 nucleotides: TGTGCCAGCAGCTTGGTAGCGGGAGGCACAGATACGCAGTATTTT.

A few counts support this clone. The V and J genes are TRBV6-1 and TRBJ1-4, with D maybe TRBD1 (5 bases). The V and J ends lost 2 bases and 3 bases respectively, with 16 bases between them. The CDR3 spans 17 residues. CDR1 and CDR2 from the germline V gene are MNHNS and SASEGT. CDR3 protein: CASSERQGTTANEKLFF. Written as DNA, the CDR3 is TGTGCCAGCAGTGAAAGGCAGGGAACAACGGCTAATGAAAAACTGTTTTTT.

The V gene is TRBV4-1, the J gene TRBJ2-4; TRBD2 aligns across 9 bases. The CDR3 loop spans 15 amino acids. In germline, CDR1 is MGHRA, CDR2 YSYEKL. Unmatched junction bases numbered 1, after V lost 0 bases and J lost 4 bases. CDR3 in DNA: TGCGCCAGCAGCCAAGATGGACTAGCGAAAAACATTCAGTACTTC. This codes for CASSQDGLAKNIQYF.

This clone was picked up many times. The J gene is TRBJ2-2, the V gene TRBV6-5; D is unclear. CDR1 and CDR2 from the germline V gene are MNHEY and SVGAGI. This CDR3 is built from 15 residues. The germline V and J ends were trimmed by 3 bases and 7 bases, with 15 bases remaining between them. CDR3 sequence: CASSYRAVSGGELFF. The CDR3 DNA reads as TGTGCCAGCAGTTATAGGGCGGTCTCGGGCGGGGAGCTGTTTTTT.

This clone was detected a few times. The rearrangement uses TRBV2 and TRBJ1-5; maybe TRBD1 (6 bases). CDR3 length: 15 residues. V lost 4 bases to trimming and J lost 2 bases, with 12 bases between them. Looked up from germline, CDR1 is SNHLY and CDR2 is FYNNEI. The CDR3 DNA is TGTGCCAGCAGTGCTGCCCGACAGGGCAATCAGCCCCAGCATTTT. Amino acids: CASSAARQGNQPQHF. The full variable domain, completed using reference TRBV2 and TRBJ1-5, is EPEVTQTPSHQVTQMGQEVILRCVPISNHLYFYWYRQILGQKVEFLVSFYNNEISEKSEIFDDQFSVERPDGSNFTLKIRSTKLEDSAMYFCASSAARQGNQPQHFGDGTRLSIL.

The chain is built from TRBV6-5 and TRBJ1-4; 9 bases map to TRBD1. This CDR3 spans 14 amino acids. The germline V gene has CDR1 MNHEY and CDR2 SVGAGI. J was trimmed by 8 bases and V by 6 bases; bases with no gene match: 7. Here the CDR3 DNA reads TGTGCCAGCAGCCTACAGGGGGCGGAGGAAAAACTGTTTTTT. This sequence encodes CASSLQGAEEKLFF.

The rearrangement uses TRBV9 and TRBJ2-2; D remains ambiguous. CDR1 and CDR2 from the germline V gene are SGDLS and YYNGEE. The CDR3 contains 18 residues. V shed 0 bases and J shed 2 bases, with 17 bases lying between them. The CDR3 region has the DNA TGTGCCAGCAGCGTAGACCCCCCTATCCGCGGTAACACCGGGGAGCTGTTTTTT. Protein sequence: CASSVDPPIRGNTGELFF.

The CDR3 DNA reads TGTGCCAGTAGTATAACGGGACAGTTCTACGAGCAGTACTTC. This translates into CASSITGQFYEQYF. The chain is built from TRBV19 and TRBJ2-7; 7 nucleotides line up with TRBD1. The ends lost 2 bases at V and 3 bases at J; junction bases unmatched: 4. The CDR3 totals 14 residues. Germline loops: CDR1 LNHDA, CDR2 SQIVND (reference sequence).

This clone was seen just once. The gene calls are TRBV19 and TRBJ2-2; D unclear. The CDR3 runs to 12 residues. Germline V CDR1 and CDR2: LNHDA, SQIVND (reference sequence). Trimming pared 3 bases from V and 5 bases from J, leaving 4 bases between. The CDR3: CASSMGTGELFF. The DNA for the CDR3 is TGTGCCAGTAGTATGGGGACCGGGGAGCTGTTTTTT.

The CDR3 nucleotides read TGTGCCAGCAGGGCCACAGGGGACGAAAAACTGTTTTTT. Protein sequence: CASRATGDEKLFF. This chain links TRBV6-4 with TRBJ1-4; 7 bases line up with TRBD1. This CDR3 region has 13 residues. The V segment lost 6 bases and the J segment 8 bases; nucleotides outside the gene matches: 6. Germline loops: CDR1 MRHNA, CDR2 SNTAGT.

The chain couples TRBV6-5 to TRBJ2-7, with 7 bases aligning to TRBD2. V trimming: 2 bases; J trimming: 5 bases; junction bases outside the gene matches: 9. The CDR3 extends over 15 amino acids. CDR1 is MNHEY and CDR2 is SVGAGI in the germline V gene. In DNA, the CDR3 is TGTGCCAGCAGTTACATCAGCGGGGCCCGGGACGAGCAGTACTTC. It specifies CASSYISGARDEQYF.